The rows below give T cell receptor beta chains drawn from one sample of a study of shared clonotypes between healthy human individuals. TCRdb's table, derived via immunoSEQ multiplex PCR, lists solely in-frame clones and lacks some. The sample lists about 2.1 million clones, 90% to 95% occurring once. The sample comprised naive CD8+ T cells from PBMCs. The source is a man younger than 35 in good health. Some clones in this sample may be carry-over from other donors' samples. The CDR3 runs from the conserved cysteine through the conserved F or W. Fields, in order: clone size, D gene, J gene, V gene, CDR3 protein, CDR3 DNA. The D gene is left open where the match is weak. Not all rows give a size; the values are once, few, many and, for expanded clones, a class.

. | . | TRBJ1-2 | TRBV5-4 | CASSPLGEGEDYGYTF | TGTGCCAGCAGCCCGCTAGGTGAGGGTGAAGACTATGGCTACACCTTC
. | TRBD1 | TRBJ1-1 | TRBV4-1 | CASSLGQGVTEAFF | TGCGCCAGCAGCCTTGGACAGGGAGTCACTGAAGCTTTCTTT
. | TRBD1 | TRBJ2-7 | TRBV29-1 | CSVAHSGTGEQYF | TGCAGCGTTGCCCACTCCGGGACAGGCGAGCAGTACTTC
. | TRBD1 | TRBJ1-1 | TRBV7-9 | CASSSRQGATEAFF | TGTGCCAGCAGCTCGCGACAGGGAGCCACTGAAGCTTTCTTT
. | . | TRBJ2-5 | TRBV19 | CASTGERETQYF | TGTGCCAGTACCGGGGAACGGGAGACCCAGTACTTC
. | TRBD1 | TRBJ1-5 | TRBV19 | CASTWDRGPYSNQPQHF | TGTGCCAGTACGTGGGACAGGGGACCATATAGCAATCAGCCCCAGCATTTT
. | . | TRBJ1-1 | TRBV5-6 | CASRLGVGPEAFF | TGTGCCAGCAGGTTAGGAGTCGGCCCTGAAGCTTTCTTT
. | TRBD2 | TRBJ2-7 | TRBV7-9 | CAAEGREQYEQYF | TGTGCCGCTGAGGGGAGGGAACAATACGAGCAGTACTTC
. | TRBD2 | TRBJ2-7 | TRBV4-1 | CASSQVGGRFGEQYF | TGCGCCAGCAGCCAAGTCGGCGGGAGGTTCGGCGAGCAGTACTTC
. | . | TRBJ2-1 | TRBV4-2 | CASSQGRGPQNEQFF | TGTGCCAGCAGCCAAGGCCGGGGCCCCCAAAATGAGCAGTTCTTC
. | TRBD1 | TRBJ2-7 | TRBV4-1 | CASSLQRLDREPEQYF | TGCGCCAGCAGCCTCCAGAGGTTGGACAGGGAGCCCGAGCAGTACTTC
. | TRBD2 | TRBJ2-1 | TRBV19 | CASSIFPAGVSNEQFF | TGTGCCAGTAGTATCTTTCCAGCGGGAGTATCCAATGAGCAGTTCTTC
. | TRBD1 | TRBJ2-2 | TRBV27 | CASRTRTGRTGELFF | TGTGCCAGCAGGACACGGACAGGAAGGACCGGGGAGCTGTTTTTT
. | TRBD1 | TRBJ2-7 | TRBV11-1 | CASSLGQVPSSYEQYF | TGTGCCAGCAGCCTTGGACAGGTCCCGAGCTCCTACGAGCAGTACTTC
. | . | TRBJ2-7 | TRBV7-9 | CASSPTGTLGLSSYEQYF | TGTGCCAGCAGCCCTACCGGGACTCTGGGATTGAGCTCCTACGAGCAGTACTTC
. | TRBD2 | TRBJ2-3 | TRBV5-1 | CASSLEAGGDFGTDTQYF | TGCGCCAGCAGCTTGGAAGCGGGAGGGGATTTCGGCACAGATACGCAGTATTTT
once | . | TRBJ1-5 | TRBV5-6 | CASSFLNQPQHF | TGTGCCAGCAGCTTTTTGAATCAGCCCCAGCATTTT
. | TRBD1 | TRBJ1-2 | TRBV27 | CASSHRVGGADGYTF | TGTGCCAGCAGTCATCGCGTAGGGGGCGCAGATGGCTACACCTTC
. | TRBD1 | TRBJ1-2 | TRBV28 | CASSSTDRESGYTF | TGTGCCAGCAGCTCTACTGACAGGGAGAGCGGCTACACCTTC
. | . | TRBJ2-3 | TRBV7-9 | CASSSNRGYSTDTQYF | TGTGCCAGCAGCTCTAATAGGGGTTATAGCACAGATACGCAGTATTTT
. | TRBD2 | TRBJ2-3 | TRBV7-6 | CASSLGTSEADTQYF | TGTGCCAGCAGCTTAGGGACTAGCGAGGCAGATACGCAGTATTTT
. | . | TRBJ1-3 | TRBV28 | CASSFESSGNTIYF | TGTGCCAGCAGTTTCGAGAGCTCTGGAAACACCATATATTTT
. | . | TRBJ2-1 | TRBV15 | CATSAVAAGDGNEQFF | TGTGCCACCTCAGCAGTAGCCGCCGGCGACGGGAATGAGCAGTTCTTC
. | . | TRBJ2-1 | TRBV2 | CASSQSSRVLYNEQFF | TGTGCCAGCAGTCAGTCCTCTCGGGTACTATACAATGAGCAGTTCTTC
few | TRBD1 | TRBJ1-5 | TRBV10-2 | CASNQGASNQPQHF | TGCGCCAGCAACCAGGGGGCAAGCAATCAGCCCCAGCATTTT
. | . | TRBJ1-1 | TRBV27 | CASSLDSMTITEAFF | TGTGCCAGCAGTTTGGACTCAATGACAATCACTGAAGCTTTCTTT
. | TRBD2 | TRBJ2-7 | TRBV7-3 | CASSLNGGTSGRTYEQYF | TGTGCCAGCAGCTTAAACGGAGGGACTAGCGGGAGAACCTACGAGCAGTACTTC
. | . | TRBJ2-7 | TRBV6-1 | CASSELKGSNEQYF | TGTGCCAGCAGTGAATTAAAGGGAAGTAACGAGCAGTACTTC
. | . | TRBJ2-1 | TRBV7-9 | CASIWVDEQFF | TGTGCCAGCATATGGGTCGATGAGCAGTTCTTC
. | . | TRBJ1-5 | TRBV15 | CATSRPYTNQPQHF | TGTGCCACCAGCAGACCTTACACCAATCAGCCCCAGCATTTT
. | . | TRBJ2-7 | TRBV7-3 | CASSLRVRDEQYF | TGTGCCAGCAGCTTAAGGGTTAGGGACGAGCAGTACTTC
. | . | TRBJ2-1 | TRBV28 | CASSLSGYNEQFF | TGTGCCAGCAGTTTATCGGGCTACAATGAGCAGTTCTTC
. | . | TRBJ1-3 | TRBV7-9 | CASSLADAGSGNTIYF | TGTGCCAGCAGCTTAGCGGACGCAGGCTCCGGAAACACCATATATTTT
. | . | TRBJ2-7 | TRBV4-3 | CASSQDRTYEQYF | TGCGCCAGCAGCCAAGACCGAACCTACGAGCAGTACTTC
. | . | TRBJ2-1 | TRBV4-1 | CASSVYGYAEQFF | TGCGCCAGCAGCGTCTATGGCTATGCGGAGCAGTTCTTC